The 8 T cell receptor beta chains below all came from one sample that was sequenced in a study of Ad26.COV2.S vaccination and SARS-CoV-2 variants. Treatment meaning: roughly 20 received Ad26.COV2.S at low or high dose, single or two shots; roughly five received placebo; per-sample allocation not given. Vaccine and placebo recipients were sampled on day 63 after the first injection. Method: immunoSEQ multiplex PCR; TCRdb's copy keeps in-frame clones and lacks some. The sample yields hundreds of thousands of clones, around 92% seen once. The sequences come from peripheral blood, collected in a trial of Ad26.COV2.S vaccine versus placebo. The origin of the receptors is a person aged 18-65 years who received the Ad26.COV2.S COVID-19 vaccine or a placebo.

The chain carries TRBV21-1 and TRBJ2-6; the table's D call of TRBD1 was not tested on the DNA. TRBV21-1 is a recognized pseudogene. CDR3 length equals 20 residues. Here the CDR3 DNA reads TGTGCCAGCAGCAAAGAAACCGACAGGGGGCTCAGCTCTGGGGCCAACGTCCTGACTTTC. This codes for CASSKETDRGLSSGANVLTF.

In regard to this clone: The sample has other DNA sequences that encode this CDR3 too. V gene TRBV6-5 combines with J gene TRBJ2-7, with D perhaps TRBD1 (5 bases). The CDR3 is 13 amino acids. Trimming shortened V by 2 bases and J by 3 bases, and 8 bases separated the two germline ends. CDR1 is MNHEY and CDR2 is SVGAGI in the germline V gene. The CDR3 region is CASSYRDSYEQYF. For the CDR3, the DNA is TGTGCCAGCAGTTACCGTGACAGCTACGAGCAGTACTTC.

The CDR3 coding sequence is TGCAGCGTTTCGCTAGCGGGAGCAAGTGCCGGGGAGCTGTTTTTT. Translating it yields CSVSLAGASAGELFF. The chain combines TRBV29-1 with TRBJ2-2, with TRBD2 identical over 10 bases. V gave up 5 bases and J gave up 6 bases; unmatched junction bases: 9. CDR1 is SQVTM and CDR2 is ANQGSEA in the germline V gene. This CDR3 has 15 amino acids.

DNA of the CDR3: TGTGCCAGCAGCTACCCGGGCACCTATACGCAGTATTTT. It yields the protein CASSYPGTYTQYF. The chain has TRBV5-4 and TRBJ2-3; D remains unclear. Trimming shortened V by 3 bases and J by 7 bases, and 12 bases separated the two germline ends. CDR1 and CDR2 from the germline V gene are SGHNT and YYREEE (reference sequence). This CDR3 spans 13 amino acids.

The CDR3 reads CASSQDARGFYEQYF. For the CDR3, the DNA is TGTGCCAGCAGCCAAGACGCCAGGGGGTTCTACGAGCAGTACTTC. The gene calls are TRBV3-1 (or the pseudogene TRBV3-2) and TRBJ2-7; 7 positions agree with TRBD1. Trimming removed 0 bases from V and 3 bases from J; junction bases left unmatched: 5. Germline CDR1 and CDR2: LGHDT and YNNKEL (reference sequence). The CDR3 totals 15 residues.

The gene calls are TRBV30 and TRBJ2-5; possibly TRBD1 for D (5 bases). Trimming pared 3 bases from V and 7 bases from J, leaving 12 bases between. CDR1 and CDR2 (germline): GTSNPN, SVGIG (reference sequence). CDR3 length: 12 residues. The CDR3 coding sequence is TGTGCCTGGAGCGCCCAGGGCGCGACCCAGTACTTC. Protein: CAWSAQGATQYF.

The rearrangement uses TRBV11-3 and TRBJ1-1; D ambiguous. Germline V gene data show CDR1 as SGHNT and CDR2 as YENEEA. The CDR3 is made up of 12 amino acids. Between the trimmed V and J ends, which lost 0 bases and 13 bases, there was a span of 12 bases. Here the CDR3 reads CASSLDSRIVFF. The DNA of the CDR3 is TGTGCCAGCAGCTTAGATAGCAGGATTGTTTTCTTT. The variable domain in full, with the rest retrieved from reference TRBV11-3 and TRBJ1-1, is EAGVVQSPRYKIIEKKQPVAFWCNPISGHNTLYWYLQNLGQGPELLIRYENEEAVDDSQLPKDRFSAERLKGVDSTLKIQPAELGDSAVYLCASSLDSRIVFFGQGTRLTVV.

The chain links TRBV7-2 to TRBJ2-4, with 11 bases aligning to TRBD1. The CDR3 covers 14 residues. CDR1 SGHTA and CDR2 FQGNSA come from the germline V gene. V dropped 5 bases and J dropped 6; count of bases not matched to a gene: 3. Here the CDR3 reads CASSTGTGGNIQYF. Here the CDR3 DNA reads TGTGCCAGCAGCACCGGGACAGGGGGAAACATTCAGTACTTC.